These 6 T cell receptor beta chains came from one sample sequenced in a study of long-term antiretroviral therapy in people with HIV. The assay used was immunoSEQ (version v3.0), run at survey level. Profiled with immunoSEQ multiplex PCR; TCRdb holds only in-frame clones, not every one. Of 40,000 or so clones listed, roughly 82% are singletons. The material sequenced was unsorted PBMCs, taken 0.3 years after starting antiretroviral therapy. The receptors come from a young man with HIV.

V usage is TRBV9 and J usage is TRBJ1-4, with TRBD1 identical over 10 bases. This CDR3 is built from 15 residues. With V trimmed by 4 bases and J by 8 bases, 8 bases remained unmatched. Germline V gene data show CDR1 as SGDLS and CDR2 as YYNGEE. The CDR3 loop reads CASSLRQGAGEKLFF. CDR3 DNA sequence: TGTGCCAGCAGCTTACGACAGGGGGCTGGAGAAAAACTGTTTTTT. Supplemented by reference TRBV9 and TRBJ1-4, the full variable domain reads DSGVTQTPKHLITATGQRVTLRCSPRSGDLSVYWYQQSLDQGLQFLIQYYNGEERAKGNILERFSAQQFPDLHSELNLSSLELGDSALYFCASSLRQGAGEKLFFGSGTQLSVL.

Remarks on this clone: The junction and the germline gene differ at one end; a read error may be behind it. Other DNA sequences in this specimen translate into the identical CDR3. V and J are TRBV6-5 and TRBJ1-2, with 8 bases fitting TRBD1. The CDR3 runs 14 residues. Germline loops: CDR1 MNHEY, CDR2 SVGAGI. The CDR3 nucleotides are TGCGCCAGCAGTTCCAAAGACAGGGGCGGCGGCTACACCTTC. This gives the protein CASSSKDRGGGYTF.

The chain couples TRBV5-5 to TRBJ1-3; D is perhaps TRBD1 (6 bases). Trimming cost V 1 base and J 8 bases, with 13 bases left between them. CDR1 and CDR2 from the germline V gene are SGHKS and YYEKEE (reference sequence). This CDR3 comprises 14 residues. CDR3 in DNA: TGTGCCAGCAGCTTGAAACAGGGAGAACACACCATATATTTT. As protein: CASSLKQGEHTIYF.

The gene calls are TRBV7-2 and TRBJ2-2; D gene uncertain. The CDR3 runs 17 residues. V was shortened by 4 bases and J by 6 bases, with 21 bases between the two germline ends. The V gene's germline CDR1 is SGHTA and CDR2 FQGNSA. CDR3 region: CASSSRMGSTSPGELFF. The DNA of the CDR3 is TGTGCCAGCAGCTCCAGAATGGGCTCCACGTCGCCCGGGGAGCTGTTTTTT.

This clone was found a few times. This chain connects TRBV5-4 to TRBJ1-3; a possible D gene is TRBD1 (5 bases). Trimming cost V 1 base and J 6 bases, with 14 bases left between them. The CDR3 is made up of 15 amino acids. Germline V CDR1 and CDR2: SGHNT, YYREEE (reference sequence). The CDR3 is CASSLRSGMENTIYF. The CDR3 nucleotides read TGTGCCAGCAGCTTGCGCTCAGGGATGGAAAACACCATATATTTT.

The V call is TRBV9, the J call TRBJ2-7, with 8 bases aligning to TRBD2. The length of the CDR3 is 14 residues. Germline CDR1 reads SGDLS; CDR2 reads YYNGEE. The V segment lost 3 bases and the J segment 4 bases; nucleotides outside the gene matches: 6. The CDR3 DNA reads TGTGCCAGCAGCGACGGGGGGGCCGGGTACGAGCAGTACTTC. Amino acid sequence: CASSDGGAGYEQYF.